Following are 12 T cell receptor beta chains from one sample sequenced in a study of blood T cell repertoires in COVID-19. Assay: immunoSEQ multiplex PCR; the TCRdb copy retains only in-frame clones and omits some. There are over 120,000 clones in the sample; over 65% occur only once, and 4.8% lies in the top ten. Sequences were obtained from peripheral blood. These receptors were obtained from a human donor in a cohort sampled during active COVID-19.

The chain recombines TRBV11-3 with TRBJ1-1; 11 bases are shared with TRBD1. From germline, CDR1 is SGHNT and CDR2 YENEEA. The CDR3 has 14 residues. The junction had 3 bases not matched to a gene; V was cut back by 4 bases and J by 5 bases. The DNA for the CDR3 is TGTGCCAGCAGCTCCGGGACAGGGGGAACTGAAGCTTTCTTT. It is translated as CASSSGTGGTEAFF. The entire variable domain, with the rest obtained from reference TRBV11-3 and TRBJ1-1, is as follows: EAGVVQSPRYKIIEKKQPVAFWCNPISGHNTLYWYLQNLGQGPELLIRYENEEAVDDSQLPKDRFSAERLKGVDSTLKIQPAELGDSAVYLCASSSGTGGTEAFFGQGTRLTVV.

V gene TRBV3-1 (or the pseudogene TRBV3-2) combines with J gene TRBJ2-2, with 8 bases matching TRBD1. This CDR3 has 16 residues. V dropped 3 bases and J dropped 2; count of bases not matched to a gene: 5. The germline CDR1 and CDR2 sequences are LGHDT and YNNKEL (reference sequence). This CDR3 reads CASSHPGTGNTGELFF. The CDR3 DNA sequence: TGTGCCAGCAGCCATCCCGGGACAGGAAACACCGGGGAGCTGTTTTTT.

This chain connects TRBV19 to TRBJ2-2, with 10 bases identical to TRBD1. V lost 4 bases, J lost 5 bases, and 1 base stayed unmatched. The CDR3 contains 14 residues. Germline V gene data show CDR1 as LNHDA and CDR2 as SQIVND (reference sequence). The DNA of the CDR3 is TGTGCCAGTAGTAGGACAGGGGGAACCGGGGAGCTGTTTTTT. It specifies CASSRTGGTGELFF.

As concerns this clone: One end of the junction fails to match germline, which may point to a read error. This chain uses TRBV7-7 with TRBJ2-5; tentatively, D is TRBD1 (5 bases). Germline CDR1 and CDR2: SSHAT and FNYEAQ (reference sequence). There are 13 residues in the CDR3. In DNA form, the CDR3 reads TGTGCTAGCAGCGACAGTCCTCGGGAGACCCAGTACTTC. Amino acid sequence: CASSDSPRETQYF.

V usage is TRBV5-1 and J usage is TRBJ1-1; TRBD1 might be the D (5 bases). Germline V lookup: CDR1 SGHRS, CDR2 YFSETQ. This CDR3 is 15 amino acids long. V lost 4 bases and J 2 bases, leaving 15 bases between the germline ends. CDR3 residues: CASSPSTGGNTEAFF. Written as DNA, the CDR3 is TGCGCCAGCAGCCCTTCGACGGGGGGAAACACTGAAGCTTTCTTT.

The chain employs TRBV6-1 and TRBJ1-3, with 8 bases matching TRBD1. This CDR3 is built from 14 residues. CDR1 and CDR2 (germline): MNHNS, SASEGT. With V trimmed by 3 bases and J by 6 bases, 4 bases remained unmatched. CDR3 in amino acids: CASSEQGAENTIYF. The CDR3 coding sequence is TGTGCCAGCAGTGAGCAGGGGGCAGAAAACACCATATATTTT.

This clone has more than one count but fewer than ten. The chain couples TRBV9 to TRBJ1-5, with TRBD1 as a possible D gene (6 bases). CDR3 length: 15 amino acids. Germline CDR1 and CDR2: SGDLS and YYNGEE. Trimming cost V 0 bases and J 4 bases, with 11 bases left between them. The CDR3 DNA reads TGTGCCAGCAGCGTAGAGGCAGGGGCGAATCAGCCCCAGCATTTT. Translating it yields CASSVEAGANQPQHF.

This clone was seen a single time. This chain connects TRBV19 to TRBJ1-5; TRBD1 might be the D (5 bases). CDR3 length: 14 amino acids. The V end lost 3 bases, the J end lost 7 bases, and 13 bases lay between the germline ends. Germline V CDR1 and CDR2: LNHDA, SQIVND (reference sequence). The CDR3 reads CASSISGTEQPQHF. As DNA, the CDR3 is TGTGCCAGTAGTATTTCAGGGACTGAACAGCCCCAGCATTTT.

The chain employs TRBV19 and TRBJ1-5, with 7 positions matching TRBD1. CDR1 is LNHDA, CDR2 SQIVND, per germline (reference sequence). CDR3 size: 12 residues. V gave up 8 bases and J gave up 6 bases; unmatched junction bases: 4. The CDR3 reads CASRQGVQPQHF. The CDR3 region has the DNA TGTGCCAGTCGTCAGGGGGTTCAGCCCCAGCATTTT.

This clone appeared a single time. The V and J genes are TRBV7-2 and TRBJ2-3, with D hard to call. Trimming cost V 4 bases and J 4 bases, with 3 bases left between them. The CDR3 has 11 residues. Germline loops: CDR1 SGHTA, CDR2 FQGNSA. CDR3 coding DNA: TGTGCCAGCAGCTCTTCAGATACGCAGTATTTT. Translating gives CASSSSDTQYF.

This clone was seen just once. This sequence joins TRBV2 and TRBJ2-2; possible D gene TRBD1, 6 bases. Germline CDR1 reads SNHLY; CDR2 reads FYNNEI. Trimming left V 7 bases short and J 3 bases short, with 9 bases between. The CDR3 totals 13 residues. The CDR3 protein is CASIPGDTGELFF. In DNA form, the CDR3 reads TGTGCCAGCATCCCAGGGGACACCGGGGAGCTGTTTTTT.

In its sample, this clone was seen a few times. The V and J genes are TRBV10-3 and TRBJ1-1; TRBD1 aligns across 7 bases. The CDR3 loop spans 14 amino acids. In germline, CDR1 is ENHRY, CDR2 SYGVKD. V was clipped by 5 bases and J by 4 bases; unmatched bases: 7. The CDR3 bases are TGTGCCATCAGTAAGACAGGGATAGCCACTGAAGCTTTCTTT. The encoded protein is CAISKTGIATEAFF.